This T cell receptor (beta chain) was identified in a study of beta chain features in type 1 diabetes. Regarding the study as a whole: Across patients, naive, central memory and Treg TCRB repertoires exhibited apparently greater similarity than was observed across healthy donors. More deletions and fewer insertions at VDJ junctions were found in patients with type 1 diabetes.

Turning to this clone: Its specificity is not known.

CDR1 is SSHAT, CDR2 FNYEAQ, per germline (reference sequence). The CDR3 spans 14 residues. Trimming stripped 5 bases from V and 3 bases from J, with 12 bases between. Reverse transcribing all isolated RNA meant expressed TCRB transcripts were sequenced. Profiling relied on immunoSEQ multiplex PCR, and the TCRdb table lists in-frame clones only, not all of them. The sample consists of about 220,000 clones, 9.5% to 13% of them appearing once. Sequences were obtained from central memory CD4+ T cells from blood. The chain couples TRBV7-7 to TRBJ2-3; D is undetermined. The TCR originated in a man aged 18 to 29 in good health. CDR3 nucleotide sequence: TGTGCCAGCAGCCCCACCGGCGGTACAGATACGCAGTATTTT. Protein sequence: CASSPTGGTDTQYF. The full variable domain, rest sourced from reference TRBV7-7 and TRBJ2-3, is GAGVSQSPRYKVTKRGQDVTLRCDPISSHATLYWYQQALGQGPEFLTYFNYEAQPDKSGLPSDRFSAERPEGSISTLTIQRTEQRDSAMYRCASSPTGGTDTQYFGPGTRLTVL.